These T cell receptor beta chains were read from a single sample in a study of T cells in Graves' hyperthyroidism and ophthalmopathy. TCRdb passed the multiplex PCR reads through MiXCR, listing each CDR3 protein once. The profile shows fewer than 900,000 distinct CDR3 sequences, about 17% of them singletons. Specimen: blood. The source of these receptors is a man younger than 35 with Graves' hyperthyroidism. CDR3s include the opening cysteine and the closing phenylalanine or tryptophan. The order of the fields is D gene, J gene, V gene, clone size, CDR3 protein, CDR3 DNA. A D gene is named only where the DNA matches it firmly. Expanded clones are given a class, and other clones once, few, many or no size at all.

d_gene: -
j_gene: TRBJ2-3
v_gene: TRBV12-3/TRBV12-4
abundance: -
CDR3aa: CASSYSGTASTDTQYF
CDR3nt: TGTGCCAGCAGTTACTCCGGGACCGCTAGCACAGATACGCAGTATTTT

d_gene: TRBD1
j_gene: TRBJ2-1
v_gene: TRBV7-9
abundance: few
CDR3aa: CASSFGQGADNEQFF
CDR3nt: TGTGCCAGCAGCTTCGGACAGGGGGCGGACAATGAGCAGTTCTTC

d_gene: TRBD1
j_gene: TRBJ1-2
v_gene: TRBV19
abundance: many
CDR3aa: CASSGQGYGYTF
CDR3nt: TGTGCCAGCAGCGGACAGGGCTATGGCTACACCTTC

d_gene: TRBD2
j_gene: TRBJ2-7
v_gene: TRBV20-1
abundance: many
CDR3aa: CSAGPGTSGYEQYF
CDR3nt: TGCAGTGCTGGGCCCGGGACTAGCGGCTACGAGCAGTACTTC

d_gene: TRBD1
j_gene: TRBJ1-1
v_gene: TRBV28
abundance: many
CDR3aa: CASSLTGGAGTEAFF
CDR3nt: TGTGCCAGCAGTTTGACAGGGGGCGCTGGCACTGAAGCTTTCTTT

d_gene: -
j_gene: TRBJ1-5
v_gene: TRBV20-1
abundance: -
CDR3aa: CSALQGPNQPQHF
CDR3nt: TGCAGTGCTCTCCAGGGTCCGAATCAGCCCCAGCATTTT

d_gene: -
j_gene: TRBJ1-5
v_gene: TRBV20-1
abundance: few
CDR3aa: CSARPSLGNQPQHF
CDR3nt: TGCAGTGCTAGGCCGAGCCTGGGGAATCAGCCCCAGCATTTT

d_gene: TRBD1
j_gene: TRBJ2-7
v_gene: TRBV12-3/TRBV12-4
abundance: -
CDR3aa: CASSLVGTGLRIEQYF
CDR3nt: TGTGCCAGCAGTTTAGTTGGGACAGGGCTTCGGATCGAGCAGTACTTC

d_gene: -
j_gene: TRBJ2-5
v_gene: TRBV9
abundance: -
CDR3aa: CASSVVSGQETQYF
CDR3nt: TGTGCCAGCAGCGTAGTAAGCGGCCAAGAGACCCAGTACTTC

d_gene: TRBD1
j_gene: TRBJ2-1
v_gene: TRBV30
abundance: -
CDR3aa: CACTNRGSYNEQFF
CDR3nt: TGTGCCTGCACTAACAGGGGATCCTACAATGAGCAGTTCTTC

d_gene: TRBD1
j_gene: TRBJ2-1
v_gene: TRBV3-1
abundance: many
CDR3aa: CASSQDTGQLYNEQFF
CDR3nt: TGTGCCAGCAGCCAAGATACGGGACAGCTATACAATGAGCAGTTCTTC

d_gene: TRBD2
j_gene: TRBJ2-1
v_gene: TRBV3-1
abundance: many
CDR3aa: CASSLRLAGGLEQFF
CDR3nt: TGTGCCAGCAGCCTCCGACTAGCGGGAGGATTGGAGCAGTTCTTC

d_gene: -
j_gene: TRBJ1-1
v_gene: TRBV19
abundance: few
CDR3aa: CASSIGGTTEAFF
CDR3nt: TGTGCCAGTAGTATCGGAGGGACTACTGAAGCTTTCTTT

d_gene: TRBD1
j_gene: TRBJ2-7
v_gene: TRBV11-1
abundance: few
CDR3aa: CASSFDRGGYEQYF
CDR3nt: TGTGCCAGCAGCTTTGACAGGGGAGGCTACGAGCAGTACTTC

d_gene: -
j_gene: TRBJ2-6
v_gene: TRBV7-9
abundance: -
CDR3aa: CASSFAGQPNPGANVLTF
CDR3nt: TGTGCCAGCAGCTTTGCGGGACAGCCTAACCCCGGGGCCAACGTCCTGACTTTC

d_gene: -
j_gene: TRBJ1-6
v_gene: TRBV7-2
abundance: -
CDR3aa: CASSLVETSTLHF
CDR3nt: TGTGCCAGCAGCTTAGTGGAAACCTCCACCCTCCACTTT

d_gene: -
j_gene: TRBJ2-7
v_gene: TRBV3-1
abundance: many
CDR3aa: CASSQVLGDEQYF
CDR3nt: TGTGCCAGCAGCCAAGTCTTAGGGGACGAGCAGTACTTC

d_gene: -
j_gene: TRBJ2-7
v_gene: TRBV20-1
abundance: many
CDR3aa: CSALTDSPYEQYF
CDR3nt: TGCAGTGCCCTAACGGACAGCCCCTACGAGCAGTACTTC

d_gene: -
j_gene: TRBJ2-1
v_gene: TRBV2
abundance: few
CDR3aa: CASRIGGRQFF
CDR3nt: TGTGCCAGCAGGATTGGGGGTCGGCAGTTCTTC

d_gene: TRBD1
j_gene: TRBJ2-3
v_gene: TRBV7-9
abundance: few
CDR3aa: CASTGGPADTQYF
CDR3nt: TGTGCCAGTACAGGGGGGCCGGCAGATACGCAGTATTTT